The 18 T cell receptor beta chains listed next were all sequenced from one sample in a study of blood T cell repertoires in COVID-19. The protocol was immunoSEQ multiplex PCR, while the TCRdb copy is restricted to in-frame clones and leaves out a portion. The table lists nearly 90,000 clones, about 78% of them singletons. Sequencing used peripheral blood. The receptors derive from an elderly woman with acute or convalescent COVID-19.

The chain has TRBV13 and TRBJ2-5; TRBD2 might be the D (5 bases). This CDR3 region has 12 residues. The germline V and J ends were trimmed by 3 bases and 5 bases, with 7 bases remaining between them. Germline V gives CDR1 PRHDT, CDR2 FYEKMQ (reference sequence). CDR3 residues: CASSLTGETQYF. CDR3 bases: TGTGCCAGCAGCTTGACGGGGGAGACCCAGTACTTC. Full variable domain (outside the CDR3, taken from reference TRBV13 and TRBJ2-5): AAGVIQSPRHLIKEKRETATLKCYPIPRHDTVYWYQQGPGQDPQFLISFYEKMQSDKGSIPDRFSAQQFSDYHSELNMSSLELGDSALYFCASSLTGETQYFGPGTRLLVL.

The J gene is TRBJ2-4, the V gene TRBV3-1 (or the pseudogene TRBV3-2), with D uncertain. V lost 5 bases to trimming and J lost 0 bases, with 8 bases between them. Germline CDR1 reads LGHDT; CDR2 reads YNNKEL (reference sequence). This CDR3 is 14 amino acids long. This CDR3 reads CASSVMRAKNIQYF. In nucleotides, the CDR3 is TGTGCCAGCAGCGTGATGAGAGCCAAAAACATTCAGTACTTC.

CDR3 sequence reads: CASSGRQGGFSPLHF. CDR3 DNA: TGTGCCAGCAGTGGGCGACAGGGGGGATTTTCACCCCTCCACTTT. This chain connects TRBV2 to TRBJ1-6, with TRBD1 matching 9 bases. Germline loops: CDR1 SNHLY, CDR2 FYNNEI. Trimming at V came to 4 bases and at J to 9 bases, leaving 7 bases not matched to a gene. The CDR3 totals 15 residues.

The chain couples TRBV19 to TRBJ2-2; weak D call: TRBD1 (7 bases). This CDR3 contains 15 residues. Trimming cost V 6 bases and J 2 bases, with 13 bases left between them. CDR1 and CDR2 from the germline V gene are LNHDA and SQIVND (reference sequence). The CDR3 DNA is TGTGCCAGTAGGCGCGGGGACAGAAACACCGGGGAGCTGTTTTTT. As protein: CASRRGDRNTGELFF.

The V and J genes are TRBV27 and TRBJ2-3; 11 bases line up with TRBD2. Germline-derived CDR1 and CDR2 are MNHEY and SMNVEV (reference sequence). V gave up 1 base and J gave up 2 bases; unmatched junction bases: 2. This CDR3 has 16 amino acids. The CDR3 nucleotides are TGTGCCAGCAGTTTATTGACTAGCGGGGACACAGATACGCAGTATTTT. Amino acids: CASSLLTSGDTDTQYF.

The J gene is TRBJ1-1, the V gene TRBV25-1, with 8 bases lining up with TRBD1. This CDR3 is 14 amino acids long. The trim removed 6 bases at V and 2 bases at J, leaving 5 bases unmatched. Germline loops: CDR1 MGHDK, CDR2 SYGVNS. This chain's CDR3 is CASSKTGGNTEAFF. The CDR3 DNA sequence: TGTGCCAGCAGCAAAACAGGGGGTAACACTGAAGCTTTCTTT.

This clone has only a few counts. In DNA form, the CDR3 reads TGTGCCAGCAGTGACTCAGGGGGACAGGGGGCGTTAGAGCAGTTCTTC. This codes for CASSDSGGQGALEQFF. The chain recombines TRBV6-4 with TRBJ2-1; TRBD1 aligns across 12 bases. CDR3 length: 16 amino acids. Germline values: CDR1 MRHNA, CDR2 SNTAGT. Trimming cost V 0 bases and J 10 bases; bases outside gene matches: 7.

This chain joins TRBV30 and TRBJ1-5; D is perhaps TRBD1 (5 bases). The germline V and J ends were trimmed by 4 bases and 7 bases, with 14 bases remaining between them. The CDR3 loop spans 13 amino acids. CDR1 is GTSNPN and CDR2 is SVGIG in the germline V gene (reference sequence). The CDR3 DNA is TGTGCCTGGACCCAGGGTGTGGGCCAGCCCCAGCATTTT. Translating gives CAWTQGVGQPQHF.

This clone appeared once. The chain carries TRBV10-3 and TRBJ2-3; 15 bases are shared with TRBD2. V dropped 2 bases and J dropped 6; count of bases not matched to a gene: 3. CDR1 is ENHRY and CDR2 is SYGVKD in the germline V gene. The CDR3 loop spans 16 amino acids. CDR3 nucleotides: TGTGCCATCAGTGAGGGGACTAGCGGGGGGTTCGATACGCAGTATTTT. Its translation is CAISEGTSGGFDTQYF.

The CDR3 sequence: CASSRDRAETQYF. The CDR3 coding sequence is TGTGCCAGCTCACGGGACAGGGCGGAGACCCAGTACTTC. J is TRBJ2-5 and V is TRBV18, with TRBD1 matching 9 bases. Trimming at V came to 4 bases and at J to 5 bases, leaving 2 bases not matched to a gene. Germline CDR1 reads KGHSH; CDR2 reads LQKENI. The CDR3 contains 13 residues.

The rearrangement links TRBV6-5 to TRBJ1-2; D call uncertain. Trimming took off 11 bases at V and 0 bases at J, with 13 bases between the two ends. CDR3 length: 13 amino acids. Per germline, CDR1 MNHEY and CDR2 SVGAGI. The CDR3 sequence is CALEADTNYGYTF. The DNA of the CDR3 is TGTGCCTTGGAGGCGGATACTAACTATGGCTACACCTTC.

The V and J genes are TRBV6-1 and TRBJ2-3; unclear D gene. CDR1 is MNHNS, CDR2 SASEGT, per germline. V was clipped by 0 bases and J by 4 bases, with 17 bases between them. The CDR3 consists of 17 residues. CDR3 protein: CASSEALFANPPDTQYF. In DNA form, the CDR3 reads TGTGCCAGCAGTGAAGCGCTATTTGCCAACCCACCAGATACGCAGTATTTT.

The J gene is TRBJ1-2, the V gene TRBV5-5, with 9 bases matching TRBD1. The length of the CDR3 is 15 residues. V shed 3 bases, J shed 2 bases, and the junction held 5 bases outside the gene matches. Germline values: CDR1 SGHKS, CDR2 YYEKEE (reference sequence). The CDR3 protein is CASSSPGQGNYGYTF. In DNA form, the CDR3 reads TGTGCCAGCAGCTCCCCGGGACAGGGCAACTATGGCTACACCTTC.

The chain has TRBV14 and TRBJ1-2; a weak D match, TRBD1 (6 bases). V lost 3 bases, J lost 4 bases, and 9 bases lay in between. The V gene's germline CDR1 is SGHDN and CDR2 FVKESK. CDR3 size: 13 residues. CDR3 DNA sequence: TGTGCCAGCAGCCAGGACAGAACCTATGGCTACACCTTC. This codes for CASSQDRTYGYTF.

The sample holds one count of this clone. CDR3 sequence reads: CASSQYESTGELFF. The CDR3 nucleotides read TGTGCCAGCAGCCAATACGAGAGCACCGGGGAGCTGTTTTTT. The rearrangement joins TRBV3-1 (or the pseudogene TRBV3-2) to TRBJ2-2; D call uncertain. Germline V gene data show CDR1 as LGHDT and CDR2 as YNNKEL (reference sequence). This CDR3 region has 14 residues. Trimming took 2 bases from V and 4 from J, leaving 8 bases between them.

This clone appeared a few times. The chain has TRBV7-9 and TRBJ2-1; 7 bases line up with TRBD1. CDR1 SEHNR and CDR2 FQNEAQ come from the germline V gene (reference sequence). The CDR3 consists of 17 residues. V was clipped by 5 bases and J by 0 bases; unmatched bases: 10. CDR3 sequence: CASSRGGALSSYNEQFF. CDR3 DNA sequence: TGTGCCAGCAGCCGAGGGGGCGCTTTGAGCTCCTACAATGAGCAGTTCTTC.

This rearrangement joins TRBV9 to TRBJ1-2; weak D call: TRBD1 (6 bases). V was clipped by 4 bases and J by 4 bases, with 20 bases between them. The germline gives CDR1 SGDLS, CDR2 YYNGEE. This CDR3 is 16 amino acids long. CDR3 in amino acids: CASSSTGQSAGYGYTF. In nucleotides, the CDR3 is TGTGCCAGCAGCTCCACTGGACAGTCGGCGGGCTATGGCTACACCTTC. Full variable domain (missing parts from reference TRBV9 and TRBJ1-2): DSGVTQTPKHLITATGQRVTLRCSPRSGDLSVYWYQQSLDQGLQFLIQYYNGEERAKGNILERFSAQQFPDLHSELNLSSLELGDSALYFCASSSTGQSAGYGYTFGSGTRLTVV.

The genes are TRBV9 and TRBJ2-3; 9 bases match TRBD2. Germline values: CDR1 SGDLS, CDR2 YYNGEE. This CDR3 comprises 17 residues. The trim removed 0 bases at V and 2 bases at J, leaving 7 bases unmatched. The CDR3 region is CASSVERVGLATDTQYF. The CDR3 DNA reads TGTGCCAGCAGCGTAGAGCGGGTGGGACTAGCCACAGATACGCAGTATTTT.